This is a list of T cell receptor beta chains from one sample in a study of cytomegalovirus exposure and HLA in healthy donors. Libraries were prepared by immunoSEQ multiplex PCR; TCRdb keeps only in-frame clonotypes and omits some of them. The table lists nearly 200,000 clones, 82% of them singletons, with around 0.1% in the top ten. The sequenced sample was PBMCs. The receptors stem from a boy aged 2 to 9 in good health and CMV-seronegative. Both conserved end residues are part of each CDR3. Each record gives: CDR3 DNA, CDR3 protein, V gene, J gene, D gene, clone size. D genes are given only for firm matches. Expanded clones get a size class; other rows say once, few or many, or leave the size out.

CDR3 DNA: TGTGCCAGCAGTTTAACAGGGGGAGGTGAAAAACTGTTTTTT
CDR3 protein: CASSLTGGGEKLFF
V gene: TRBV27
J gene: TRBJ1-4
D gene: TRBD1
clone size: NA

CDR3 DNA: TGCGCCAGCAAGGAGCGGGCGCCCACAGATACGCAGTATTTT
CDR3 protein: CASKERAPTDTQYF
V gene: TRBV5-1
J gene: TRBJ2-3
D gene: NA
clone size: NA

CDR3 DNA: TGTGCCTGGAGTGTAGGAGGGGCCCGCGGGGATACGCAGTATTTT
CDR3 protein: CAWSVGGARGDTQYF
V gene: TRBV30
J gene: TRBJ2-3
D gene: NA
clone size: once

CDR3 DNA: TGTGCCAGCAGTACAAACCAGGGCACTGAAGCTTTCTTT
CDR3 protein: CASSTNQGTEAFF
V gene: TRBV6-6
J gene: TRBJ1-1
D gene: NA
clone size: NA

CDR3 DNA: TGTGCCAGCAGTTTAGTGACAGGGTCCTACGAGCAGTACTTC
CDR3 protein: CASSLVTGSYEQYF
V gene: TRBV27
J gene: TRBJ2-7
D gene: TRBD1
clone size: once

CDR3 DNA: TGTGCCAGCAGTGAAGAGTCCTACTCTGGAAACACCATATATTTT
CDR3 protein: CASSEESYSGNTIYF
V gene: TRBV2
J gene: TRBJ1-3
D gene: NA
clone size: NA

CDR3 DNA: TGTGCCAGCAGCTTCGGGGGTCCTCACAATGAGCAGTTCTTC
CDR3 protein: CASSFGGPHNEQFF
V gene: TRBV7-9
J gene: TRBJ2-1
D gene: NA
clone size: NA

CDR3 DNA: TGTGCCAGTATGAGTTTGTACCAAGAGACCCAGTACTTC
CDR3 protein: CASMSLYQETQYF
V gene: TRBV19
J gene: TRBJ2-5
D gene: NA
clone size: NA

CDR3 DNA: TGTGCCAGCAGCTTACTAGCGGGGAGTTCCTACGAGCAGTACTTC
CDR3 protein: CASSLLAGSSYEQYF
V gene: TRBV7-2
J gene: TRBJ2-7
D gene: TRBD2
clone size: NA

CDR3 DNA: TGTGCCAGCAGCTTAGAACTGACAGGCACAGATACGCAGTATTTT
CDR3 protein: CASSLELTGTDTQYF
V gene: TRBV11-2
J gene: TRBJ2-3
D gene: NA
clone size: NA

CDR3 DNA: TGTGCCAGCTCTAAGCGGGGAGCTAGCACAGATACGCAGTATTTT
CDR3 protein: CASSKRGASTDTQYF
V gene: TRBV6-4
J gene: TRBJ2-3
D gene: TRBD2
clone size: NA

CDR3 DNA: TGTGCCAGCAGCCGTGGGGCATCCCTGGGGGAGACCCAGTACTTC
CDR3 protein: CASSRGASLGETQYF
V gene: TRBV7-2
J gene: TRBJ2-5
D gene: NA
clone size: NA

CDR3 DNA: TGTGCCAGCAGCTTAGATCCGAGGACTGAAGCTTTCTTT
CDR3 protein: CASSLDPRTEAFF
V gene: TRBV13
J gene: TRBJ1-1
D gene: NA
clone size: NA

CDR3 DNA: TGTGCCAGCAGTTTGGACCCGGGGGAGACCCAGTACTTC
CDR3 protein: CASSLDPGETQYF
V gene: TRBV2
J gene: TRBJ2-5
D gene: NA
clone size: NA

CDR3 DNA: TGTGCCAGCAGTTCTCGCGGGGAGCAAGAGACCCAGTACTTC
CDR3 protein: CASSSRGEQETQYF
V gene: TRBV7-8
J gene: TRBJ2-5
D gene: NA
clone size: NA

CDR3 DNA: TGTGCCAGCAGCTTAGACGTCGGCGGACTATATGGCTACACCTTC
CDR3 protein: CASSLDVGGLYGYTF
V gene: TRBV7-9
J gene: TRBJ1-2
D gene: NA
clone size: NA

CDR3 DNA: TGTGCCAGCACCGACTACAGGGACGAGCAGTACTTC
CDR3 protein: CASTDYRDEQYF
V gene: TRBV6-5
J gene: TRBJ2-7
D gene: NA
clone size: few

CDR3 DNA: TGTGCCAGCAGTTTTGGGACACCGAACACTGAAGCTTTCTTT
CDR3 protein: CASSFGTPNTEAFF
V gene: TRBV27
J gene: TRBJ1-1
D gene: NA
clone size: NA

CDR3 DNA: TGTGCCAGCAGCGGAACTAGCGGGGGGGCACCAGATACGCAGTATTTT
CDR3 protein: CASSGTSGGAPDTQYF
V gene: TRBV9
J gene: TRBJ2-3
D gene: TRBD2
clone size: NA

CDR3 DNA: TGTGCCAGCAGCTTGGGGGGCGGGGGCTCACCCCTCCACTTT
CDR3 protein: CASSLGGGGSPLHF
V gene: TRBV5-6
J gene: TRBJ1-6
D gene: NA
clone size: NA

CDR3 DNA: TGTGCCAGCAGCATAGGACAGGGTGTAACTTTCTTT
CDR3 protein: CASSIGQGVTFF
V gene: TRBV11-2
J gene: TRBJ1-1
D gene: TRBD1
clone size: NA

CDR3 DNA: TGTGCCATCCGACAGGCCTTAGCTTACGAGCAGTACTTC
CDR3 protein: CAIRQALAYEQYF
V gene: TRBV27
J gene: TRBJ2-7
D gene: NA
clone size: NA

CDR3 DNA: TGTGCCAGCAGCTTAGGGTTGGGTCTGGGCTATGAGCAGTTCTTC
CDR3 protein: CASSLGLGLGYEQFF
V gene: TRBV11-2
J gene: TRBJ2-1
D gene: NA
clone size: NA

CDR3 DNA: TGTGCCAGCAGCGACCAGGCGAGTGGCACTGAAGCTTTCTTT
CDR3 protein: CASSDQASGTEAFF
V gene: TRBV7-2
J gene: TRBJ1-1
D gene: NA
clone size: NA

CDR3 DNA: TGTGCCAGCAGCATGGGCCAGGGGAACGGCTACACCTTC
CDR3 protein: CASSMGQGNGYTF
V gene: TRBV7-9
J gene: TRBJ1-2
D gene: NA
clone size: NA

CDR3 DNA: TGTGCCAGCAGCTTTTTCAGGTCCACCGGGGAGCTGTTTTTT
CDR3 protein: CASSFFRSTGELFF
V gene: TRBV11-2
J gene: TRBJ2-2
D gene: NA
clone size: NA

CDR3 DNA: TGTGCCAGCAGCTTAGCAGGGTTCAATCAGCCCCAGCATTTT
CDR3 protein: CASSLAGFNQPQHF
V gene: TRBV5-6
J gene: TRBJ1-5
D gene: NA
clone size: NA

CDR3 DNA: TGTGCCAGCATCCCAAATAGAACTGACTCTGGAAACACCATATATTTT
CDR3 protein: CASIPNRTDSGNTIYF
V gene: TRBV7-8
J gene: TRBJ1-3
D gene: NA
clone size: NA

CDR3 DNA: TGTGCCAGTAGTATTGAGGGCGCTGGGGCCAACGTCCTGACTTTC
CDR3 protein: CASSIEGAGANVLTF
V gene: TRBV19
J gene: TRBJ2-6
D gene: NA
clone size: few

CDR3 DNA: TGCGCCAGCAGCCAACCTACAGGGGTCTACAATGAGCAGTTCTTC
CDR3 protein: CASSQPTGVYNEQFF
V gene: TRBV4-1
J gene: TRBJ2-1
D gene: TRBD1
clone size: NA

CDR3 DNA: TGTGCCAGCTCACCCGCCACCGAGGATACGCAGTATTTT
CDR3 protein: CASSPATEDTQYF
V gene: TRBV18
J gene: TRBJ2-3
D gene: NA
clone size: NA

CDR3 DNA: TGCGCCAGCAGCCTAGCGGCGAGCTCCTACAATGAGCAGTTCTTC
CDR3 protein: CASSLAASSYNEQFF
V gene: TRBV5-1
J gene: TRBJ2-1
D gene: TRBD2
clone size: NA

CDR3 DNA: TGTGCCAGCAGCGGGACTAGCGGGAGATACAATGAGCAGTTCTTC
CDR3 protein: CASSGTSGRYNEQFF
V gene: TRBV9
J gene: TRBJ2-1
D gene: TRBD2
clone size: NA

CDR3 DNA: TGCGCCAGCAGCTTGGAGGGAGGGGTTGGCGAAAAACTGTTTTTT
CDR3 protein: CASSLEGGVGEKLFF
V gene: TRBV5-1
J gene: TRBJ1-4
D gene: NA
clone size: NA

CDR3 DNA: TGTGCCAGCAGCCCCAGCGGGGCCCAAGAGACCCAGTACTTC
CDR3 protein: CASSPSGAQETQYF
V gene: TRBV7-2
J gene: TRBJ2-5
D gene: TRBD2
clone size: NA

CDR3 DNA: TGTGCCAGCAGCCTTAGCCTAGGGGTGGATGACGAGCAGTACTTC
CDR3 protein: CASSLSLGVDDEQYF
V gene: TRBV7-2
J gene: TRBJ2-7
D gene: NA
clone size: NA

CDR3 DNA: TGTGCCAGCAGCTTGGATGTCGCCGGGGGGGCGAATGAGCAGTTCTTC
CDR3 protein: CASSLDVAGGANEQFF
V gene: TRBV5-4
J gene: TRBJ2-1
D gene: TRBD2
clone size: NA

CDR3 DNA: TGTGCCAGCAGCTTGGGGCCCAGGGCGCTGAACACTGAAGCTTTCTTT
CDR3 protein: CASSLGPRALNTEAFF
V gene: TRBV7-2
J gene: TRBJ1-1
D gene: NA
clone size: NA

CDR3 DNA: TGCAGCGCCGAAGGGACAGGGGCCTACGAGCAGTACTTC
CDR3 protein: CSAEGTGAYEQYF
V gene: TRBV29-1
J gene: TRBJ2-7
D gene: TRBD1
clone size: NA